Listed below are T cell receptor beta chains from one sample, sequenced in a study of T cells in Graves' hyperthyroidism and ophthalmopathy. MiXCR, applied by TCRdb to the multiplex PCR reads, yields one record per CDR3 protein. The repertoire holds about 840,000 distinct CDR3 sequences, with around 38% as singletons. Sample: blood. The receptors stem from a man in his late teens or twenties with Graves' hyperthyroidism. Each CDR3 is given with its conserved first and last residue.

J gene: TRBJ2-5
V gene: TRBV20-1
CDR3 protein: CSAFSPIQETQYF

J gene: TRBJ2-5
V gene: TRBV7-9
CDR3 protein: CASSPGTSPRSETQYF

J gene: TRBJ1-1
V gene: TRBV20-1
CDR3 protein: CSARFYTNPYTEAFF

J gene: TRBJ2-7
V gene: TRBV2
CDR3 protein: CAIMGGPYEQYF

J gene: TRBJ1-1
V gene: TRBV5-4
CDR3 protein: CASNQGSHTEAFF

J gene: TRBJ2-3
V gene: TRBV15
CDR3 protein: CATSSPIADTQYF

J gene: TRBJ2-7
V gene: TRBV14
CDR3 protein: CASSQDVRGVSYEQYF

J gene: TRBJ2-2
V gene: TRBV7-6
CDR3 protein: CASSSWDSRTGELFF

J gene: TRBJ2-7
V gene: TRBV29-1
CDR3 protein: CSQDLGTYEQYF

J gene: TRBJ2-2
V gene: TRBV14
CDR3 protein: CASSQDRGARTGELFF

J gene: TRBJ2-5
V gene: TRBV6-5
CDR3 protein: CASRPLPGAQETQYF

J gene: TRBJ1-5
V gene: TRBV20-1
CDR3 protein: CSARDSETGGAGQPQHF

J gene: TRBJ2-7
V gene: TRBV10-3
CDR3 protein: CAISASSGEQYF

J gene: TRBJ1-2
V gene: TRBV6-6
CDR3 protein: CASSSEIGGYTF

J gene: TRBJ2-2
V gene: TRBV19
CDR3 protein: CASSIVAVTGELFF

J gene: TRBJ2-2
V gene: TRBV7-2
CDR3 protein: CASSYGVSGTGELFF

J gene: TRBJ2-7
V gene: TRBV11-2
CDR3 protein: CASSLADRFPYEQYF

J gene: TRBJ1-6
V gene: TRBV7-8
CDR3 protein: CASSAAFTGASSSPLHF

J gene: TRBJ1-1
V gene: TRBV24-1
CDR3 protein: CATSESTEAFF

J gene: TRBJ2-2
V gene: TRBV9
CDR3 protein: CASSVGTGHTGELFF

J gene: TRBJ1-1
V gene: TRBV13
CDR3 protein: CASTATGGSTEAFF

J gene: TRBJ2-2
V gene: TRBV15
CDR3 protein: CATSRGDLGNTGELFF

J gene: TRBJ2-6
V gene: TRBV15
CDR3 protein: CVTSRVRGSRSGANVLTF

J gene: TRBJ2-7
V gene: TRBV5-1
CDR3 protein: CASSTSGRSYEQYF

J gene: TRBJ1-2
V gene: TRBV29-1
CDR3 protein: CSVDVYSGYGYTF

J gene: TRBJ1-1
V gene: TRBV9
CDR3 protein: CASSGPAGGGNTEAFF

J gene: TRBJ1-1
V gene: TRBV20-1
CDR3 protein: CSAAGGWAEAFF

J gene: TRBJ2-7
V gene: TRBV9
CDR3 protein: CASSVRSDSYEQYF

J gene: TRBJ2-7
V gene: TRBV2
CDR3 protein: CASSDVYSPYEQYF

J gene: TRBJ2-2
V gene: TRBV29-1
CDR3 protein: CSSRTGTGSTGELFF

J gene: TRBJ2-7
V gene: TRBV12-3/TRBV12-4
CDR3 protein: CASSWTGPSYEQYF

J gene: TRBJ2-7
V gene: TRBV10-3
CDR3 protein: CAVTSPGDYEQYF

J gene: TRBJ2-7
V gene: TRBV19
CDR3 protein: CASSLKRTVHEQYF

J gene: TRBJ2-5
V gene: TRBV3-1
CDR3 protein: CASSQEPGGTQYF

J gene: TRBJ2-5
V gene: TRBV6-1
CDR3 protein: CASGDETSGTSGTQYF

J gene: TRBJ1-5
V gene: TRBV5-1
CDR3 protein: CASSPEGGSQPQHF

J gene: TRBJ1-1
V gene: TRBV10-3
CDR3 protein: CAISRDTHTEAFF

J gene: TRBJ1-3
V gene: TRBV7-2
CDR3 protein: CASSLGGGPVDTIYF

J gene: TRBJ2-2
V gene: TRBV19
CDR3 protein: CASTVSTGELFF

J gene: TRBJ1-5
V gene: TRBV24-1
CDR3 protein: CATSETGDMRQPQHF

J gene: TRBJ2-7
V gene: TRBV6-6
CDR3 protein: CASSLTLLDEQYF

J gene: TRBJ1-2
V gene: TRBV7-9
CDR3 protein: CASSPPGRLYGYTF

J gene: TRBJ1-1
V gene: TRBV9
CDR3 protein: CASSSTGGFTEAFF

J gene: TRBJ1-1
V gene: TRBV2
CDR3 protein: CATRDIRNTEAFF

J gene: TRBJ2-7
V gene: TRBV7-2
CDR3 protein: CASSRAGGQGYEQCF

J gene: TRBJ1-4
V gene: TRBV10-3
CDR3 protein: CASSSGAGRNEKLFF

J gene: TRBJ2-2
V gene: TRBV20-1
CDR3 protein: CSARDGGGSTGELFF

J gene: TRBJ1-4
V gene: TRBV2
CDR3 protein: CASTDGFNEKLFF

J gene: TRBJ1-2
V gene: TRBV7-6
CDR3 protein: CASSLVLGGRGGYTF

J gene: TRBJ1-1
V gene: TRBV10-3
CDR3 protein: CAISGSAGGTTEAFF

J gene: TRBJ2-5
V gene: TRBV11-2
CDR3 protein: CASSQGTGSLQTQYF

J gene: TRBJ2-7
V gene: TRBV29-1
CDR3 protein: CSQEGPAGHEQYF